This passage covers 18 T cell receptor beta chains from one sample sequenced in a study of graft-versus-host responses after intestinal transplantation. Some clones are missing from TCRdb's copy, which holds only in-frame ones; the method was immunoSEQ multiplex PCR. There are tens of thousands of clones in the sample; around 95% occur only once, and approximately 0.21% lies in the top ten. These receptors have no identified antigens. The specimen was unstimulated CD8+ T cells sorted from spleen or lymph node cells, collected before transplant. These receptors originate from a human donor who was the organ donor for an intestinal transplant.

The chain is built from TRBV9 and TRBJ1-6; D possibly corresponds to TRBD1 (5 bases). This CDR3 has 15 residues. V lost 0 bases and J lost 7, with 11 bases in between. Germline V gene sequence: CDR1 SGDLS, CDR2 YYNGEE. The CDR3 region has the DNA TGTGCCAGCAGCGTAGAACAGGAGAAAAATTCACCCCTCCACTTT. Amino acid sequence: CASSVEQEKNSPLHF.

V and J are TRBV9 and TRBJ1-5; TRBD1 matches at 7 bases. The J segment lost 0 bases and the V segment lost 4 bases, leaving 4 bases of the junction unmatched. Per the germline V gene, CDR1 is SGDLS and CDR2 is YYNGEE. The CDR3 has 15 amino acids. The CDR3 protein is CASSKGTASNQPQHF. CDR3 DNA: TGTGCCAGCAGCAAGGGGACAGCTAGCAATCAGCCCCAGCATTTT.

The sample holds one count of this clone. The chain joins TRBV27 to TRBJ2-1; 12 positions agree with TRBD2. The CDR3 totals 20 residues. The junction had 14 bases not matched to a gene; V was cut back by 4 bases and J by 1 base. CDR1 is MNHEY, CDR2 SMNVEV, per germline (reference sequence). The CDR3 here is CASSSKSTSGGLLSYNEQFF. The CDR3 DNA reads as TGTGCCAGCAGTTCCAAATCAACTAGCGGGGGGCTTCTGTCCTACAATGAGCAGTTCTTC.

The chain is built from TRBV6-1 and TRBJ2-1; a possible D gene is TRBD2 (6 bases). Trimming removed 4 bases at V and 4 bases at J, with 17 bases between. The germline gives CDR1 MNHNS, CDR2 SASEGT. The CDR3 is 16 residues long. The CDR3 DNA sequence: TGTGCCAGCAGTGGTCGCTCGAGGGAGGAATACAATGAGCAGTTCTTC. Encoded protein: CASSGRSREEYNEQFF.

Remarks on this clone: The germline gene is not matched at one end of the junction; a read error may be the cause. The chain carries TRBV5-1 and TRBJ2-5, with D perhaps TRBD1 or TRBD2 (5 bases each). The CDR3 extends over 11 amino acids. Germline CDR1 and CDR2: SGHRS and YFSETQ. The chain's CDR3 is CASSQGADYHF. The CDR3 nucleotides read TGCGCCAGCAGCCAAGGGGCAGACTACCACTTC.

Concerning this clone itself: An end of the junction differs from the germline gene, which may be a read error. The chain uses TRBV9 and TRBJ2-7, with TRBD2 identical over 10 bases. Germline V lookup: CDR1 SGDLS, CDR2 YYNGEE. The CDR3 spans 17 residues. The CDR3 is CTSSVEAGLAGDYEQYF. The CDR3 nucleotides read TGTACCAGCAGCGTAGAGGCAGGGCTAGCGGGGGACTACGAGCAGTACTTC.

The chain couples TRBV18 to TRBJ1-4; D uncertain. The V end was cut by 3 bases, the J end by 2 bases, with 7 bases between. Looked up from germline, CDR1 is KGHSH and CDR2 is LQKENI. This CDR3 is 14 amino acids long. CDR3 in amino acids: CASSPGATNEKLFF. The CDR3 DNA sequence: TGTGCCAGCTCACCGGGAGCCACTAATGAAAAACTGTTTTTT. Together with reference TRBV18 and TRBJ1-4, the CDR3 gives the full variable domain: NAGVMQNPRHLVRRRGQEARLRCSPMKGHSHVYWYRQLPEEGLKFMVYLQKENIIDESGMPKERFSAEFPKEGPSILRIQQVVRGDSAAYFCASSPGATNEKLFFGSGTQLSVL.

The gene calls are TRBV4-2 and TRBJ1-1; D is possibly TRBD1 (5 bases). V lost 2 bases and J 7 bases, leaving 14 bases between the germline ends. The CDR3 covers 14 residues. The germline gives CDR1 LGHNA, CDR2 YNFKEQ. The CDR3 here is CASSQMTVDLEAFF. The CDR3 region has the DNA TGTGCCAGCAGCCAAATGACAGTAGACCTTGAAGCTTTCTTT.

The chain has TRBV10-3 and TRBJ2-3, with TRBD2 as a possible D gene (5 bases). CDR1 and CDR2 (germline): ENHRY, SYGVKD. The V end lost 7 bases, the J end lost 0 bases, and 11 bases lay between the germline ends. The CDR3 runs to 14 residues. The DNA of the CDR3 is TGTGCCATCACCCCTGAGGGAAGCACAGATACGCAGTATTTT. Its protein is CAITPEGSTDTQYF.

This chain connects TRBV7-9 to TRBJ2-7, with D tentatively TRBD1 (6 bases). The CDR3 sequence is 16 residues long. The ends were cut back, 4 bases at V and 2 bases at J, with 18 bases in the middle. CDR1 and CDR2 (germline): SEHNR, FQNEAQ (reference sequence). In nucleotides, the CDR3 is TGTGCCAGCAGCTCCCTAATTCCGGACAGTACCTACGAGCAGTACTTC. Protein product: CASSSLIPDSTYEQYF.

The chain has TRBV7-8 and TRBJ2-7, with a tentative D call TRBD1 (6 bases). The CDR3 covers 14 residues. Germline V gene sequence: CDR1 SGHVS, CDR2 FQNEAQ. Between the trimmed V and J ends, which lost 5 bases and 2 bases, there was a span of 13 bases. The CDR3 loop is CASSPPGQPYEQYF. CDR3 DNA sequence: TGTGCCAGCAGCCCTCCCGGACAGCCCTACGAGCAGTACTTC.

This chain connects TRBV7-3 to TRBJ2-3; possible D gene TRBD2, 6 bases. From germline, CDR1 is SGHTA and CDR2 FQGTGA. The V and J ends lost 1 base and 4 bases respectively, with 12 bases between them. The CDR3 sequence is 15 residues long. The CDR3 DNA reads as TGTGCCAGCAGCTTAAGAGGAACTAGCTCAGATACGCAGTATTTT. Its protein product is CASSLRGTSSDTQYF.

This rearrangement joins TRBV30 to TRBJ2-5, with 8 bases matching TRBD2. Germline CDR1 GTSNPN, CDR2 SVGIG (reference sequence). This CDR3 region has 14 residues. The junction had 5 bases not matched to a gene; V was cut back by 0 bases and J by 5 bases. CDR3 nucleotides: TGTGCCTGGAGTGTACGACTAGCGATGGAGACCCAGTACTTC. Protein: CAWSVRLAMETQYF.

CDR3 DNA: TGTGCCAGCAGTTCCCAGACAGAGCTCACTGAAGCTTTCTTT. As protein: CASSSQTELTEAFF. V is TRBV28 and J is TRBJ1-1, with D possibly being TRBD1 (5 bases). V was shortened by 4 bases and J by 4 bases, with 13 bases between the two germline ends. Per the germline V gene, CDR1 is MDHEN and CDR2 is SYDVKM. This CDR3 has 14 amino acids.

The V and J genes are TRBV4-3 and TRBJ2-5; TRBD1 agrees at 8 bases. J was trimmed by 1 base and V by 2 bases; bases with no gene match: 3. CDR1 is LGHNA, CDR2 YSLEER, per germline. CDR3 length: 15 residues. As DNA, the CDR3 is TGCGCCAGCAGCCAAAGACAGGGGTCCCAAGAGACCCAGTACTTC. Translation gives CASSQRQGSQETQYF.

The chain couples TRBV4-1 to TRBJ2-4; D may be TRBD2 (6 bases). V was pared by 1 base and J by 1 base, with 8 bases between. Germline V gene sequence: CDR1 MGHRA, CDR2 YSYEKL. The CDR3 contains 15 residues. The CDR3 is CASSQAGVAKNIQYF. CDR3 sequence (DNA): TGCGCCAGCAGCCAAGCGGGAGTGGCCAAAAACATTCAGTACTTC.

The chain couples TRBV5-5 to TRBJ2-2; D is possibly TRBD1 (5 bases). V lost 4 bases and J 7 bases, leaving 14 bases between the germline ends. Germline lookup yields CDR1 SGHKS and CDR2 YYEKEE (reference sequence). The CDR3 contains 14 residues. CDR3 coding DNA: TGTGCCAGCAGCCCCGAAAGGGGCAACGGGGAGCTGTTTTTT. It yields the protein CASSPERGNGELFF. Combining the CDR3 with reference TRBV5-5 and TRBJ2-2 gives the whole variable domain DAGVTQSPTHLIKTRGQQVTLRCSPISGHKSVSWYQQVLGQGPQFIFQYYEKEERGRGNFPDRFSARQFPNYSSELNVNALLLGDSALYLCASSPERGNGELFFGEGSRLTVL.

The rearrangement links TRBV28 to TRBJ1-1; D not resolved. The V end lost 8 bases, the J end lost 1 base, and 14 bases lay between the germline ends. Germline V gives CDR1 MDHEN, CDR2 SYDVKM. The CDR3 consists of 14 residues. Here the CDR3 DNA reads TGTGCCAGCGTCCTTGTGGGGTCGAACACTGAAGCTTTCTTT. This codes for CASVLVGSNTEAFF.